Listed below are T cell receptor beta chains from one sample, sequenced in a study of radiotherapy plus CTLA-4 blockade in lung cancer. Clones were read by immunoSEQ multiplex PCR, and TCRdb kept only the in-frame ones, dropping some. This table has around 80,000 clones, over 70% appearing once. Sequenced material: peripheral blood, taken from a patient treated with radiotherapy plus ipilimumab. These receptors came from a human donor with non-small cell lung cancer whose response to radiotherapy plus ipilimumab could not be evaluated. Some clones in this sample may be carry-over from other donors' samples. CDR3s include the opening cysteine and the closing phenylalanine or tryptophan. The order of the fields is D gene, clone size, J gene, V gene, CDR3 DNA, CDR3 protein. A D gene is named only where the DNA matches it firmly. For some rows the clone size is stated as once, few or many, or as a class when expanded; others skip it.

>TRBD2|NA|TRBJ2-3|TRBV5-1
TGCGCCAGCAGCAAGGGACTAGCGGACACAGATACGCAGTATTTT
CASSKGLADTDTQYF
>TRBD1|NA|TRBJ2-3|TRBV6-4
TGTGCCAGCAGCCAAGGGACAGCTACAGATACGCAGTATTTT
CASSQGTATDTQYF
>NA|NA|TRBJ2-1|TRBV9
TGTGCCAGCAGCGTAGTGCAGGGGTCTGGCAATGAGCAGTTCTTC
CASSVVQGSGNEQFF
>NA|NA|TRBJ1-1|TRBV10-3
TGTGCCATCAGTGAGGGGCGGGCTGAAGCTTTCTTT
CAISEGRAEAFF
>NA|NA|TRBJ1-1|TRBV2
TGTGCCAGCACCCGTGAAGGGGGAGACACTGAAGCTTTCTTT
CASTREGGDTEAFF
>NA|NA|TRBJ2-7|TRBV11-2
TGTGCCAGCAGCTTAGATGCGGGTTGGAGCGAGCAGTACTTC
CASSLDAGWSEQYF
>NA|NA|TRBJ2-2|TRBV27
TGTGCCAGCACGGGGATCTTCGCGAACACCGGGGAGCTGTTTTTT
CASTGIFANTGELFF
>NA|NA|TRBJ1-1|TRBV19
TGTGCCAGTAGTAACCGGGGGGTGAACACTGAAGCTTTCTTT
CASSNRGVNTEAFF
>TRBD1|NA|TRBJ1-2|TRBV6-6
TGTGCCAGCGACCTGGGGACAGGGGGCGTGAACTATGGCTACACCTTC
CASDLGTGGVNYGYTF
>NA|NA|TRBJ2-3|TRBV9
TGTGCCAGCAGCTCCCGAGGGCTAGATACGCAGTATTTT
CASSSRGLDTQYF
>TRBD1|few|TRBJ2-2|TRBV28
TGTGCCAGCAGCTTAATGGGACAGGGGTATTTGGGGGAGCTGTTTTTT
CASSLMGQGYLGELFF
>TRBD1|few|TRBJ1-1|TRBV11-2
TGTGCCAGCAGATCACAGGGGGGCACTGAAGCTTTCTTT
CASRSQGGTEAFF
>TRBD1|NA|TRBJ1-5|TRBV6-1
TGTGCCAGCAGTGAAGGACAGGGCCATCAGCCCCAGCATTTT
CASSEGQGHQPQHF
>NA|NA|TRBJ2-5|TRBV5-1
TGCGCCAGCAGCCCCCAGGGTGAGACCCAGTACTTC
CASSPQGETQYF
>TRBD1|NA|TRBJ1-3|TRBV28
TGTGCCAGCAGGTTTCGACCGACCGTTAGCCCCGAGGGACAGGGGGGAAACACCATATATTTT
CASRFRPTVSPEGQGGNTIYF
>NA|NA|TRBJ1-2|TRBV9
TGTGCCAGCAGCGTAGACAGGGATTATGGCTACACCTTC
CASSVDRDYGYTF
>TRBD1|NA|TRBJ2-7|TRBV4-1
TGCGCCAGCAGCCAACTGGAGATGCGTGACAGGGTGCACGAGCAGTACTTC
CASSQLEMRDRVHEQYF
>TRBD1|NA|TRBJ1-5|TRBV5-3
TGTGCCAGAAGCTTGGGACAGGGGGCGCATTGGGGCAATCAGCCCCAGCATTTT
CARSLGQGAHWGNQPQHF
>TRBD1|NA|TRBJ2-7|TRBV6-6
TGTGCCAGCAGTTCCACAGGGGTACAAGAGCAGTACTTC
CASSSTGVQEQYF
>NA|NA|TRBJ1-3|TRBV18
TGTGCCAGCTCACCAACCGGGGAAGGCCTAGGGAACACCATATATTTT
CASSPTGEGLGNTIYF
>TRBD1|NA|TRBJ2-5|TRBV4-1
TGCGCCAGCAGCCAAGGCAGGGGGATGTTCCAAGAGACCCAGTACTTC
CASSQGRGMFQETQYF
>NA|NA|TRBJ2-7|TRBV5-1
TGCGCCAGCAGCTCCGAGGACTGGAAAGGTTACGAGCAGTACTTC
CASSSEDWKGYEQYF
>TRBD1|once|TRBJ2-7|TRBV6-1
TGTGCCAGCAGTGGCGGGACAGGGGGGGACTACGAGCAGTACTTC
CASSGGTGGDYEQYF
>TRBD2|NA|TRBJ2-7|TRBV27
TGTGCCAGCAGTCCCCATTTAGCGGGGGGTTCCTACGAGCAGTACTTC
CASSPHLAGGSYEQYF
>NA|many|TRBJ2-3|TRBV2
TGTGCCAGCAGTGAGGAAGAGGCTCAGGATACGCAGTATTTT
CASSEEEAQDTQYF
>NA|few|TRBJ1-1|TRBV4-1
TGCGCCAGCAGCCAAGACAGGACTGAAGCTTTCTTT
CASSQDRTEAFF
>NA|medium-sized|TRBJ2-7|TRBV21-1
TGTGCCAGACGCCGACAGGGGGCCTGCTACGAGCAGTACTTC
CARRRQGACYEQYF
>NA|few|TRBJ2-3|TRBV2
TGTGCCAGCAGTACTATGGGTACGCAGTATTTT
CASSTMGTQYF
>TRBD2|NA|TRBJ2-3|TRBV27
TGTGCCAGCAGTTCCCCGGGAGGGCCCTACGGCACAGATACGCAGTATTTT
CASSSPGGPYGTDTQYF
>TRBD1|few|TRBJ1-1|TRBV7-9
TGTGCCAGCAGCCCACGGACAGGGGTCCACACTGAAGCTTTCTTT
CASSPRTGVHTEAFF
>TRBD1|NA|TRBJ2-7|TRBV11-2
TGTGCCAGCAGCTGGGACAGTGCTTTCTACGAGCAGTACTTC
CASSWDSAFYEQYF
>TRBD1|NA|TRBJ2-3|TRBV5-1
TGCGCCAGCAGCCCTGGTGAGGGGGCTGGCACAGATACGCAGTATTTT
CASSPGEGAGTDTQYF
>TRBD2|NA|TRBJ2-3|TRBV28
TGTGCCAGCAGGGGAGGGAGCACAGATACGCAGTATTTT
CASRGGSTDTQYF
>NA|NA|TRBJ2-5|TRBV5-6
TGTGCCAGCAGCCTCCAAGAGACCCAGTACTTC
CASSLQETQYF